This TCR beta chain was captured by sequencing in a study of shared clonotypes between healthy human individuals. On the study more broadly: Every donor yielded three CD4 naive, three CD4 memory, two CD8 naive and one CD8 memory plate.

Genomic DNA (from each subset) was split evenly across several immunoSEQ plates. Generated by immunoSEQ multiplex PCR, the TCRdb table keeps only in-frame clones and is missing some. The sample holds some 2 million clones, roughly 95% seen once. Every donor, a Caucasian adult, lived in Nashville, Tennessee. This CDR3 contains 15 residues. Trimming cost V 7 bases and J 6 bases; bases outside gene matches: 11. CDR1 and CDR2 from the germline V gene are SNHLY and FYNNEI. The V call is TRBV2, the J call TRBJ2-2; 7 bases map to TRBD1. The sequenced material came from naive CD4+ T cells sorted from blood. The subset here: CD45RA+ positively selected. The TCR was taken from a young man in good health. CDR3: CASIRTGAGAGELFF. CDR3 bases: TGTGCCAGCATCAGAACAGGGGCCGGGGCCGGGGAGCTGTTTTTT.